The rows below give T cell receptor beta chains drawn from one sample of a study of PD-L1 blockade in urothelial cancer. Assay: immunoSEQ multiplex PCR; the TCRdb copy retains only in-frame clones and omits some. The sample yields 20,000 to 30,000 clones, approximately 86% seen once. The sequencing used PBMCs, collected around atezolizumab (anti-PD-L1) treatment. Receptor source: a man in his sixties with urothelial cancer. The CDR3 runs from the conserved cysteine through the conserved F or W. Each record gives: clone size, V gene, J gene, CDR3 length, D gene, CDR3 DNA, CDR3 protein. A D gene is named only where the DNA matches it firmly. Some rows have no size entry. The others give once, few or many, or a class for an expanded clone.

.	TRBV7-6	TRBJ2-7	15	TRBD1	TGTGCCAGCAGCGTAGGGACAGGGAGCTCCTACGAGCAGTACTTC	CASSVGTGSSYEQYF
.	TRBV5-1	TRBJ2-7	16	TRBD1	TGCGCCAGCAGCGTGGAGGGGACAGGGGTCTCTAACGAGCAGTACTTC	CASSVEGTGVSNEQYF
.	TRBV5-1	TRBJ2-2	15	TRBD1	TGCGCCAGCAGCTCGACAGGGATCGACACCGGGGAGCTGTTTTTT	CASSSTGIDTGELFF
.	TRBV19	TRBJ2-5	15	TRBD2	TGTGCCAGTAGTAAGAGGACTAGCGGGATGGAGACCCAGTACTTC	CASSKRTSGMETQYF
.	TRBV18	TRBJ1-4	15	.	TGTGCCAGCTCACCGTATATGAGTACTAATGAAAAACTGTTTTTT	CASSPYMSTNEKLFF
.	TRBV19	TRBJ2-7	15	TRBD2	TGTGCCAGTAGTACCGGGGGGGCAAGGGCCTACGAGCAGTACTTC	CASSTGGARAYEQYF
.	TRBV11-3	TRBJ2-7	14	TRBD1	TGTGCCAGCAGCCCGGGACAGGTTCCCTACGAGCAGTACTTC	CASSPGQVPYEQYF
few	TRBV7-8	TRBJ2-7	14	.	TGTGCCAGCAGCCGGACATTCTCCTCCTACGAGCAGTACTTC	CASSRTFSSYEQYF
.	TRBV5-1	TRBJ2-7	14	.	TGCGCCAGCCAGACGGGCGGGACCTCCTACGAGCAGTACTTC	CASQTGGTSYEQYF
.	TRBV6-5	TRBJ2-7	16	TRBD2	TGTGCCAGCAGTTACCCCCGGGAGGCGGGGGACTACGAGCAGTACTTC	CASSYPREAGDYEQYF
.	TRBV4-1	TRBJ1-5	15	.	TGCGCCAGCAGCCAAGAGTTCCAGGCTAATCAGCCCCAGCATTTT	CASSQEFQANQPQHF
.	TRBV19	TRBJ2-3	11	.	TGTGCCAGTAGCCACACAGATACGCAGTATTTT	CASSHTDTQYF
.	TRBV28	TRBJ2-7	15	TRBD2	TGTGCCAGCAGTCCCCGACTAGCGCAGGGCTACGAGCAGTACTTC	CASSPRLAQGYEQYF
.	TRBV5-4	TRBJ2-7	14	TRBD1	TGTGCCAGCAGCTTCCGGGACAGGGACTACGAGCAGTACTTC	CASSFRDRDYEQYF
.	TRBV5-1	TRBJ2-5	16	.	TGCGCCAGCAGCTTGGGGTTAGATTCGTTCGGCGGGACCCAGTACTTC	CASSLGLDSFGGTQYF
few	TRBV7-2	TRBJ1-5	13	TRBD1	TGTGCCAGCAGCTTGCAGGGGGGTCAGCCCCAGCATTTT	CASSLQGGQPQHF
.	TRBV13	TRBJ2-2	14	.	TGTGCCAGCAGCCCGGAAATAGGGGGCGGGGAGCTGTTTTTT	CASSPEIGGGELFF
.	TRBV9	TRBJ2-3	15	.	TGTGCCAGCAGCGTAGATGTTCAGTACACAGATACGCAGTATTTT	CASSVDVQYTDTQYF
.	TRBV30	TRBJ1-2	14	TRBD1	TGTGCCTGGAGCACGGGACAGGGGGCTTTTGGCTACACCTTC	CAWSTGQGAFGYTF
.	TRBV5-6	TRBJ2-7	12	.	TGTGCCAGCAGCGTGGACTACTACGAGCAGTACTTC	CASSVDYYEQYF
.	TRBV7-9	TRBJ1-1	12	.	TGTGCCAGCAGCTTAGCAACAACTGAAGCTTTCTTT	CASSLATTEAFF
.	TRBV6-5	TRBJ1-2	13	TRBD1	TGTGCCAGCAGATCGACAGGGGGCTATGGCTACACCTTC	CASRSTGGYGYTF
once	TRBV5-1	TRBJ1-1	17	TRBD1	TGCGCCAGCACCGACAACCGTCTACAGGGGGCTCGTACTGAAGCTTTCTTT	CASTDNRLQGARTEAFF
.	TRBV5-1	TRBJ2-7	15	TRBD1	TGCGCCAGCAGCCCCCAGACAGGGGTGATCTACGAGCAGTACTTC	CASSPQTGVIYEQYF
.	TRBV6-5	TRBJ2-3	13	.	TGTGCCACCCGCCAGCAGGGCACAGATACGCAGTATTTT	CATRQQGTDTQYF
.	TRBV7-2	TRBJ2-3	14	TRBD2	TGTGCCAGCAGCCCGGGGGGGGCCGGAGATACGCAGTATTTT	CASSPGGAGDTQYF
few	TRBV4-2	TRBJ1-5	15	.	TGTGCCAGCAGCAGGAGGGCTACCAATGGGCAGCCCCAGCATTTT	CASSRRATNGQPQHF
.	TRBV15	TRBJ2-3	14	.	TGTGCCACCAGCAGGGGAGACTTGACAGATACGCAGTATTTT	CATSRGDLTDTQYF
.	TRBV7-6	TRBJ2-5	13	.	TGTGCCAGCAGCTTAGGGTCGGTAGAGACCCAGTACTTC	CASSLGSVETQYF
.	TRBV20-1	TRBJ2-3	11	.	TGCAGTGCTAAACTAGCTGATACGCAGTATTTT	CSAKLADTQYF
.	TRBV7-2	TRBJ2-5	15	TRBD1	TGTGCCAGCAGCCGACGAGGACAGGGGCAAGAGACCCAGTACTTC	CASSRRGQGQETQYF
.	TRBV19	TRBJ1-2	12	.	TGTGCCAGTAGTGAGGGATACTATGGCTACACCTTC	CASSEGYYGYTF
.	TRBV18	TRBJ1-1	15	TRBD1	TGTGCCAGCTCACTCTTACCGGGACAGGGGGCTGAAGCTTTCTTT	CASSLLPGQGAEAFF
.	TRBV28	TRBJ2-7	15	TRBD1	TGTGCCAGCAGTTTATTGGGGACAGGGAACTACGAGCAGTACTTC	CASSLLGTGNYEQYF
few	TRBV6-5	TRBJ2-7	14	TRBD1	TGTGCCAGCAGTTCTCCGGGACAGTTCTACGAGCAGTACTTC	CASSSPGQFYEQYF
.	TRBV5-4	TRBJ2-1	14	.	TGTGCCAGCAGCTTGGGGGGGGTCTACAATGAGCAGTTCTTC	CASSLGGVYNEQFF
.	TRBV11-2	TRBJ2-1	14	.	TGTGCCAGCAGCTCCGATCTAACTTACAATGAGCAGTTCTTC	CASSSDLTYNEQFF
.	TRBV27	TRBJ1-2	17	.	TGTGCCAGCAGTTCTCTGACAGGAAGGACCGTTTTGGGTGGCTACACCTTC	CASSSLTGRTVLGGYTF
.	TRBV7-2	TRBJ1-1	16	.	TGTGCCAGCAGCTTAGCCCTCTTGGGGGGTAACACTGAAGCTTTCTTT	CASSLALLGGNTEAFF
.	TRBV11-1	TRBJ2-7	16	.	TGTGCCAGCAGCCCCACGTTGGAGGGGGCGCGATACGAGCAGTACTTC	CASSPTLEGARYEQYF
.	TRBV5-1	TRBJ2-5	16	TRBD1	TGCGCCAGCAGCCCTGGACAGGGGGCCACCGGGGGGACCCAGTACTTC	CASSPGQGATGGTQYF
once	TRBV19	TRBJ2-1	14	.	TGTGCCAGTAGTAGCCAGCCCTGGACAGTTGAGCAGTTCTTC	CASSSQPWTVEQFF
.	TRBV27	TRBJ1-6	13	.	TGTGCCAGCGGGTTCGGGAGAAGTTCACCCCTCCACTTT	CASGFGRSSPLHF
.	TRBV6-6	TRBJ1-2	15	.	TGTGCCACCCGGCCCGGAAGGACAGCTAACTATGGCTACACCTTC	CATRPGRTANYGYTF
.	TRBV2	TRBJ1-1	13	.	TGTGCCAGCAAGGGGGGGTTGAACACTGAAGCTTTCTTT	CASKGGLNTEAFF
.	TRBV18	TRBJ1-4	13	TRBD1	TGTGCCAGCTGCAGGGGGGCTAATGAAAAACTGTTTTTT	CASCRGANEKLFF
.	TRBV12-5	TRBJ1-6	17	.	TGTGCTAGTGGTTTGGTACTATCTCAGGGCTATAATTCACCCCTCCACTTT	CASGLVLSQGYNSPLHF
.	TRBV30	TRBJ2-3	12	TRBD2	TGTGCCTGGATAGCGGGGGGGCTCACGCAGTATTTT	CAWIAGGLTQYF
.	TRBV2	TRBJ2-6	16	.	TGTGCCAGCAGTGAAGCGCGGGGGCCTGGGGCCAACGTCCTGACTTTC	CASSEARGPGANVLTF
once	TRBV30	TRBJ1-1	14	.	TGTGCCTGGAGTGTTAACAGGGAGTTTCCTGAAGCTTTCTTT	CAWSVNREFPEAFF
.	TRBV5-1	TRBJ2-2	16	TRBD1	TGCGCCAGCAGCCAACCGGGACAGGGTAAAACCGGGGAGCTGTTTTTT	CASSQPGQGKTGELFF
few	TRBV2	TRBJ2-3	13	.	TGTGCCAGCAGTCCCCCATTCACAGATACGCAGTATTTT	CASSPPFTDTQYF
.	TRBV15	TRBJ1-4	15	TRBD1	TGTGCCACCAGCAGCGTCAGACAGGGGGAAGAAAAACTGTTTTTT	CATSSVRQGEEKLFF
.	TRBV19	TRBJ2-7	13	TRBD1	TGTGCCAGTAGTACGACAGGGGGCCACGAGCAGTACTTC	CASSTTGGHEQYF
.	TRBV11-1	TRBJ2-2	15	TRBD2	TGTGCCAGCAGCTTGATCCTAGCGGGAGCCGGGGAGCTGTTTTTT	CASSLILAGAGELFF
.	TRBV19	TRBJ1-5	16	TRBD1	TGTGCCAGTAGTCCGCAGGCAGGGGGGACCAATCAGCCCCAGCATTTT	CASSPQAGGTNQPQHF
.	TRBV12-5	TRBJ2-3	15	TRBD2	TGTGCTAGTGGTCACCCTAGCGGGATCAGTGATACGCAGTATTTT	CASGHPSGISDTQYF
.	TRBV18	TRBJ1-5	14	.	TGTGCCAGCTCACCCTCCGGGGGACATCAGCCCCAGCATTTT	CASSPSGGHQPQHF
.	TRBV5-6	TRBJ1-3	15	.	TGTGCCAGCAGCTTGAAGGGGCGTTCTGGAAACACCATATATTTT	CASSLKGRSGNTIYF